The rows below give T cell receptor beta chains drawn from one sample of a study of T-cell reconstitution after alpha-beta-depleted transplantation in children. TCRdb fed the PCR reads into MiXCR, producing one record per CDR3 protein. The sample has around 380,000 distinct CDR3 sequences; approximately 11% are singletons. This material consisted of PBMCs from the stem cell graft donor, taken from the stem cell graft. These receptors all come from a human donor who donated a stem cell graft to a child with acute myeloid leukemia. Both conserved end residues are trimmed from each CDR3.

j_gene | v_gene | CDR3aa
TRBJ2-2 | TRBV7-3 | ASSLMGGDTGELF
TRBJ2-5 | TRBV20-1 | SVAEQNQETQY
TRBJ1-2 | TRBV3-1 | ASSQAIGPDGGYT
TRBJ2-1 | TRBV24-1 | ATSDLAGTEQF
TRBJ1-3 | TRBV29-1 | SVGGTLGAGNTIY
TRBJ2-7 | TRBV12-3/TRBV12-4 | ASSFGGVSYEQY
TRBJ2-1 | TRBV6-4 | ASSDSGGGPNEQF
TRBJ2-3 | TRBV7-9 | ASSRDSPVDYTQY
TRBJ2-2 | TRBV7-2 | ASSSDSGELF
TRBJ1-2 | TRBV29-1 | SVVQGALGYT
TRBJ2-1 | TRBV12-3/TRBV12-4 | ASSLAGSSYNEQF
TRBJ2-5 | TRBV12-3/TRBV12-4 | ASRSGGPLYQETQY
TRBJ2-1 | TRBV10-3 | AIRGSGGAGNEQF
TRBJ2-7 | TRBV7-9 | ASSLRGRAYEQY
TRBJ2-1 | TRBV12-5 | ASGLASGSTYNEQF
TRBJ2-1 | TRBV7-2 | ASSFHADTTYNEQF
TRBJ1-4 | TRBV3-1 | ASSQGWDEKLF
TRBJ2-3 | TRBV20-1 | SASRVITDTQY
TRBJ2-2 | TRBV6-4 | ASSDDSANTGELF
TRBJ2-5 | TRBV6-2/TRBV6-3 | ASSYSLRVFRESETQY
TRBJ2-1 | TRBV20-1 | SAREFNRGLFEQF
TRBJ2-2 | TRBV4-1 | ASSQGWMGQTNTGELF
TRBJ1-1 | TRBV5-1 | ASSFAGQGDTEAF
TRBJ2-1 | TRBV20-1 | SARDTSGRTNEQF
TRBJ2-5 | TRBV5-1 | ASSPIGRLQETQY
TRBJ2-1 | TRBV20-1 | SARDTTNYNEQF
TRBJ2-6 | TRBV6-1 | ATYFSGANVLT
TRBJ2-5 | TRBV19 | ASSIARDHQETQY
TRBJ2-1 | TRBV10-3 | AMTTDRNEQF
TRBJ2-3 | TRBV29-1 | SVEGGVGADTQY
TRBJ2-5 | TRBV20-1 | SATPDRGRSETQY
TRBJ1-1 | TRBV6-5 | ASPTGKCTEAF
TRBJ2-2 | TRBV7-2 | ASSPGIAGSRGGELF
TRBJ2-3 | TRBV5-1 | ASSFISSGDTQY
TRBJ2-3 | TRBV7-8 | ASSLALSGMGTDTQY
TRBJ2-1 | TRBV10-3 | AISEYGGTGQGDNEQF
TRBJ1-5 | TRBV9 | ASSVGPRAAQPQH
TRBJ2-1 | TRBV12-3/TRBV12-4 | ASSSGTGTLGEQF
TRBJ2-1 | TRBV12-3/TRBV12-4 | ASSLDSAYNEQF
TRBJ2-7 | TRBV7-6 | ASTLNPSEGDEQY
TRBJ1-1 | TRBV3-1 | ASSQPPYTEAF
TRBJ1-2 | TRBV18 | ASSETVNYGYT
TRBJ2-5 | TRBV15 | ATSRDGGSQETQY
TRBJ2-3 | TRBV7-6 | ASSSPGQSTDTQY
TRBJ2-7 | TRBV14 | ASSRDRNRLIPSHEQY
TRBJ2-2 | TRBV6-1 | ASSESGWDTGELF
TRBJ2-5 | TRBV29-1 | SVEDIAGGQETQY
TRBJ1-5 | TRBV12-3/TRBV12-4 | ASSPRFGNQPQH
TRBJ2-7 | TRBV30 | ALGGSSYEQY
TRBJ2-5 | TRBV29-1 | SVLPGHLQETQY
TRBJ2-2 | TRBV18 | ASSPSRDRVRTGDLF
TRBJ1-1 | TRBV5-5 | ASSIHRDPGTEAF
TRBJ2-1 | TRBV12-3/TRBV12-4 | ASSRWGSYNEQF
TRBJ2-1 | TRBV25-1 | ASSEFFGARDNEQF
TRBJ2-7 | TRBV29-1 | SVVTGGREQY
TRBJ2-1 | TRBV5-1 | ASSLLAGTYNEQF
TRBJ2-1 | TRBV19 | ASSRDAVYEQF
TRBJ1-2 | TRBV5-1 | ASSGVVGKDGYT
TRBJ2-5 | TRBV13 | ASAQGETQY
TRBJ2-5 | TRBV7-9 | ASSLALAGEETQY